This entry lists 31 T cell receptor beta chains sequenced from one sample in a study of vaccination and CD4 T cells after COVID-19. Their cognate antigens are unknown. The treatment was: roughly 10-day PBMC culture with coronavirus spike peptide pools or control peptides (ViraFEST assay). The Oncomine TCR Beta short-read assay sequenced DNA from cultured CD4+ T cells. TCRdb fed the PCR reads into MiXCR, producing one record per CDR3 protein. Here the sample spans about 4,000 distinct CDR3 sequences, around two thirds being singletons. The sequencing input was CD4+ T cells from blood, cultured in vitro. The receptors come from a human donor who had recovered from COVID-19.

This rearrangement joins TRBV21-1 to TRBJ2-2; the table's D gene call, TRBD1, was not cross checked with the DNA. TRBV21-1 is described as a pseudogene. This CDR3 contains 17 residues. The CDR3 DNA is TGTGCCAGCAGCAAGGGAACCCCCAGGGGGTCCACCGGGGAGCTGTTTTTT. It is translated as CASSKGTPRGSTGELFF.

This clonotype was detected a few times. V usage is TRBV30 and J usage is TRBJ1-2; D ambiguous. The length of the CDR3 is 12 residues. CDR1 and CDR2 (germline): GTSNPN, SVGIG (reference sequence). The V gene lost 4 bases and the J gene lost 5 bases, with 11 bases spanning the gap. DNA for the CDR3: TGTGCCTGGAATCAGTATAAGTATGGCTACACCTTC. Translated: CAWNQYKYGYTF.

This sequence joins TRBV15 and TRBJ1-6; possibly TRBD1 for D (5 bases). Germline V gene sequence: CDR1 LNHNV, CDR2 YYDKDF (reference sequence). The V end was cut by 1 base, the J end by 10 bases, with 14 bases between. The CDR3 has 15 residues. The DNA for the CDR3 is TGTGCCACCAGCAGAGGCCAGGGCCTCGGGTCACCCCTCCACTTT. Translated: CATSRGQGLGSPLHF.

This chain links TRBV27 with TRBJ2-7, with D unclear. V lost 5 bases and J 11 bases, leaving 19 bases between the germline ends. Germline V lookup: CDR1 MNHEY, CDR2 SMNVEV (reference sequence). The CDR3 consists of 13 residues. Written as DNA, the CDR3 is TGTGCCAGCAGTCCCTCCCTAGACGCGTCGAAGTACTTC. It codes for CASSPSLDASKYF.

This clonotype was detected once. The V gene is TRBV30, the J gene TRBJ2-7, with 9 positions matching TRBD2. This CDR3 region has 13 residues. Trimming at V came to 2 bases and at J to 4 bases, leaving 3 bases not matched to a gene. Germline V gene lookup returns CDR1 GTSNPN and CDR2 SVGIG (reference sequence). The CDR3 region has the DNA TGTGCCTGGAGTAACCTAGCGGGGTACGAGCAGTACTTC. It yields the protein CAWSNLAGYEQYF.

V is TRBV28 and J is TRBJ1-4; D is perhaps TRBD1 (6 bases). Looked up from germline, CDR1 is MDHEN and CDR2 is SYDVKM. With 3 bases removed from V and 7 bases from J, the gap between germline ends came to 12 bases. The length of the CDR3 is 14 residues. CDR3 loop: CASSFYREREKLFF. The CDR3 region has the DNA TGTGCCAGCAGTTTCTACAGGGAACGTGAAAAACTGTTTTTT.

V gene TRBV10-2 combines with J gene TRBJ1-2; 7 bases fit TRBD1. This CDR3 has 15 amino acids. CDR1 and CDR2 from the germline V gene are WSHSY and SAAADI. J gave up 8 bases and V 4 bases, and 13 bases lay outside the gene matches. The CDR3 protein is CASSGPSTGTQGYTF. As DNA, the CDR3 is TGCGCCAGCAGTGGTCCCTCGACAGGGACACAGGGCTACACCTTC.

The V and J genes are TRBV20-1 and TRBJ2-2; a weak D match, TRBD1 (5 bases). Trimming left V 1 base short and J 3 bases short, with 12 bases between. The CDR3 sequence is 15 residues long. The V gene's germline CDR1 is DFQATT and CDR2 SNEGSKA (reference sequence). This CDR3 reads CSARAAQGYTGELFF. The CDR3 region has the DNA TGCAGTGCTAGAGCCGCTCAGGGATACACCGGGGAGCTGTTTTTT.

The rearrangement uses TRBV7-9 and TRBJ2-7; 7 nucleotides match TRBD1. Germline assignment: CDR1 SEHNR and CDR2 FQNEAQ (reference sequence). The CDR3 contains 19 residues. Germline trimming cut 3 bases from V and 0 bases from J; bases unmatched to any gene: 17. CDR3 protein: CASSLVRLLGQIHSYEQYF. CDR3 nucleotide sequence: TGTGCCAGCAGCTTGGTCCGACTTCTGGGACAGATTCACTCCTACGAGCAGTACTTC.

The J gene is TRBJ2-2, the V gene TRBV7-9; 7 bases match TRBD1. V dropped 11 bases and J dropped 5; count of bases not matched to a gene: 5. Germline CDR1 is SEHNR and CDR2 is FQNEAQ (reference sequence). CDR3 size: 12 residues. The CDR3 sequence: CASSQGTGELFF. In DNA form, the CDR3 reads TGTGCCTCCTCACAGGGGACCGGGGAGCTGTTTTTT.

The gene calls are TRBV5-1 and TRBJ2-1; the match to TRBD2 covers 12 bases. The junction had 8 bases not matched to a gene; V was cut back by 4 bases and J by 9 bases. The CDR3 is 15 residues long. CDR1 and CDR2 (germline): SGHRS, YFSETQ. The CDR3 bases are TGCGCCAGCAGCCCCCGACTAGCGGGGGCGGGTGAGCAGTTCTTC. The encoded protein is CASSPRLAGAGEQFF.

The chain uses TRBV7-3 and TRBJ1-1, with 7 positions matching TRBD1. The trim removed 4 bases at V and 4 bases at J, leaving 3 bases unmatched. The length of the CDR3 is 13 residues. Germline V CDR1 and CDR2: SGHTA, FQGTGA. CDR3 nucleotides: TGTGCCAGCAGCTGGGCAGGGGGCACTGAAGCTTTCTTT. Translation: CASSWAGGTEAFF.

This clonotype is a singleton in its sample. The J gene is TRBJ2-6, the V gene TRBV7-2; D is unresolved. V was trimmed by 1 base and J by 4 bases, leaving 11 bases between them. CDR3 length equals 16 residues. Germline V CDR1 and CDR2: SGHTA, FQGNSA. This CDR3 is CASSLGGFAGANVLTF. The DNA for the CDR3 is TGTGCCAGCAGCTTAGGGGGATTTGCCGGGGCCAACGTCCTGACTTTC.

The CDR3 reads CAISGGTERGNQPQHF. The CDR3, as DNA: TGTGCCATCAGCGGCGGGACTGAGAGGGGCAATCAGCCCCAGCATTTT. V gene TRBV10-3 combines with J gene TRBJ1-5; perhaps TRBD1 as D (5 bases). Trimming stripped 6 bases from V and 2 bases from J, with 17 bases between. CDR1 is ENHRY, CDR2 SYGVKD, per germline. This CDR3 spans 16 amino acids.

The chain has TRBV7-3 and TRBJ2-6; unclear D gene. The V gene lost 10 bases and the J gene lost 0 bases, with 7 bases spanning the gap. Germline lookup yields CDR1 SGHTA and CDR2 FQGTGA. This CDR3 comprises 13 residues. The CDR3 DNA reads TGTGCCACGGCTCGCTCTGGGGCCAACGTCCTGACTTTC. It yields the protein CATARSGANVLTF. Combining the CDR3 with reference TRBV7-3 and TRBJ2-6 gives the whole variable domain GAGVSQTPSNKVTEKGKYVELRCDPISGHTALYWYRQSLGQGPEFLIYFQGTGAADDSGLPNDRFFAVRPEGSVSTLKIQRTERGDSAVYLCATARSGANVLTFGAGSRLTVL.

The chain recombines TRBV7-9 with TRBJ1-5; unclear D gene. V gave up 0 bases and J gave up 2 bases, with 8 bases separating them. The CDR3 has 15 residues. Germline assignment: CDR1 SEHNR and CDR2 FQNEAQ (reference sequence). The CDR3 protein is CASSLAGFGNQPQHF. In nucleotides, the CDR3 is TGTGCCAGCAGCTTAGCTGGGTTTGGCAATCAGCCCCAGCATTTT.

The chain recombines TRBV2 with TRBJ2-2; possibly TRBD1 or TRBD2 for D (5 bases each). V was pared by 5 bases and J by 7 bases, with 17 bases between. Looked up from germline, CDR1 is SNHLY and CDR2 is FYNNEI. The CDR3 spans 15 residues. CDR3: CASSSEGLGVGELFF. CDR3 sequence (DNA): TGTGCCAGCAGTAGCGAGGGGCTCGGGGTCGGGGAGCTGTTTTTT.

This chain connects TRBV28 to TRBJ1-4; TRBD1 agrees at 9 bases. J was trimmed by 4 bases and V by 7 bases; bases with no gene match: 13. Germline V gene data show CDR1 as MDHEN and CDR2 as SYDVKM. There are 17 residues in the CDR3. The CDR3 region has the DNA TGTGCCAGCATAACCGCATACAGGGGGCGGGATAATGAAAAACTGTTTTTT. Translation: CASITAYRGRDNEKLFF.

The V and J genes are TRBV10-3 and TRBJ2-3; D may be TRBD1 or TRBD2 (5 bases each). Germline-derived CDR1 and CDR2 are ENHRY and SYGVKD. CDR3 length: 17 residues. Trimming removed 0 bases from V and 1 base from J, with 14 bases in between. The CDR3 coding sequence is TGTGCCATCAGTGAGTCGATCGGGACGGTGGGCACAGATACGCAGTATTTT. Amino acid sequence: CAISESIGTVGTDTQYF.

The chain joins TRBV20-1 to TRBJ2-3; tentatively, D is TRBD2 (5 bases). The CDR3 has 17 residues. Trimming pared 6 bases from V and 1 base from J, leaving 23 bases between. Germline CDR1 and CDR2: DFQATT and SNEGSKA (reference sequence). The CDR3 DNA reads TGCAGTGCACTAGTTATTGCGTTTGCGGGTGGCACAGATACGCAGTATTTT. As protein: CSALVIAFAGGTDTQYF.

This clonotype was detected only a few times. The CDR3 sequence is CSAREGTGGYGYTF. CDR3 nucleotide sequence: TGCAGTGCTAGAGAGGGGACAGGGGGGTATGGCTACACCTTC. The chain has TRBV20-1 and TRBJ1-2, with TRBD1 matching over 11 bases. The CDR3 totals 14 residues. V was pared by 0 bases and J by 5 bases, with 2 bases of the junction left unmatched. Germline lookup yields CDR1 DFQATT and CDR2 SNEGSKA (reference sequence).

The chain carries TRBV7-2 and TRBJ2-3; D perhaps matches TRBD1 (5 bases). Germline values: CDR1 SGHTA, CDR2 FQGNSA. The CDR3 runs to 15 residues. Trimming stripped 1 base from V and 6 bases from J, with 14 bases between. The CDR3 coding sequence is TGTGCCAGCAGCTTAGTTATGGCAGGGTCGGATACGCAGTATTTT. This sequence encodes CASSLVMAGSDTQYF. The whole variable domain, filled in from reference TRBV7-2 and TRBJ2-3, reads GAGVSQSPSNKVTEKGKDVELRCDPISGHTALYWYRQSLGQGLEFLIYFQGNSAPDKSGLPSDRFSAERTGGSVSTLTIQRTQQEDSAVYLCASSLVMAGSDTQYFGPGTRLTVL.

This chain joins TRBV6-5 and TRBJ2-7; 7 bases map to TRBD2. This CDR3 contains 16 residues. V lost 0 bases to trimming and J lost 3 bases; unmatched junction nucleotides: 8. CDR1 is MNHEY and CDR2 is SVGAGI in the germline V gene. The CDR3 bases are TGTGCCAGCAGTTACTCGGGGGGGAAGAGTATCTACGAGCAGTACTTC. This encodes CASSYSGGKSIYEQYF.

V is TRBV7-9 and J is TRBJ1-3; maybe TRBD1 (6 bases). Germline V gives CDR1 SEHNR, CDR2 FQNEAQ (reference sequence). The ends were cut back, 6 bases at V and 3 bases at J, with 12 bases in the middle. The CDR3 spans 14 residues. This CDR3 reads CASRVGGLGNTIYF. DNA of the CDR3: TGTGCCAGCAGGGTTGGGGGGCTTGGAAACACCATATATTTT.

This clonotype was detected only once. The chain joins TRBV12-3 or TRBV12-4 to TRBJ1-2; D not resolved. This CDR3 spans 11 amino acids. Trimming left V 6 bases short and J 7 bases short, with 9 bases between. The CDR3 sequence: CASSDQGGYTF. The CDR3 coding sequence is TGTGCCAGCAGCGACCAAGGTGGCTACACCTTC.

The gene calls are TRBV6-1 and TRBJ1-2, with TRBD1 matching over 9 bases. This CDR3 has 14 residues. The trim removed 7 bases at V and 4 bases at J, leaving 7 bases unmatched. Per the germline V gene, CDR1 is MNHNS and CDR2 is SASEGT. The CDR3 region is CASKDRGSSYGYTF. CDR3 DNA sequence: TGTGCCAGCAAAGACAGGGGGTCTAGCTATGGCTACACCTTC.

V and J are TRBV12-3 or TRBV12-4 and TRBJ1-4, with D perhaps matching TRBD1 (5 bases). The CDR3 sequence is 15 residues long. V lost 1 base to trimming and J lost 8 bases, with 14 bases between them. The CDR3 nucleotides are TGTGCCAGCAGTTTAGTACGGGAGGGGTACGAAAAACTGTTTTTT. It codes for CASSLVREGYEKLFF.

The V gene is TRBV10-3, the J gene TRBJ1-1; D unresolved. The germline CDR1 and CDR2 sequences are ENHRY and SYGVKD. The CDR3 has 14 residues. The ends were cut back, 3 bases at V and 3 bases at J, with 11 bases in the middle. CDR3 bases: TGTGCCATCAGTGATCCCGGGAGGTACACTGAAGCTTTCTTT. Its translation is CAISDPGRYTEAFF.

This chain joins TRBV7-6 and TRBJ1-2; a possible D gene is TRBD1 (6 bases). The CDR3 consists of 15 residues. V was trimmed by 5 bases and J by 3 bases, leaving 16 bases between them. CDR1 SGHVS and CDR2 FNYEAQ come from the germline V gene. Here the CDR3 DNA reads TGTGCCAGCAGCCCCCCAGGACAGACTTACTATGGCTACACCTTC. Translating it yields CASSPPGQTYYGYTF.

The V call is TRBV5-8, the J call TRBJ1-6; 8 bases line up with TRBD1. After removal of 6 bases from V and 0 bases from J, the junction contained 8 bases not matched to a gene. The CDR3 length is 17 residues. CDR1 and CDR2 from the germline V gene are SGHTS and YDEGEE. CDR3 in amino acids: CASTHRDRSSYNSPLHF. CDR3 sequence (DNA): TGTGCCAGCACACACCGGGACAGGAGCTCCTATAATTCACCCCTCCACTTT.

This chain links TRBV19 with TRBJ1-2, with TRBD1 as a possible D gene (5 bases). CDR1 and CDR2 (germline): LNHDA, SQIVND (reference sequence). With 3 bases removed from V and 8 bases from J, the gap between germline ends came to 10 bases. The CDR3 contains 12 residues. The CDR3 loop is CASSIRDEGYTF. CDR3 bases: TGTGCCAGTAGTATCAGGGACGAGGGCTACACCTTC.